The sequence of this T cell receptor beta chain was determined in a study of T cell repertoires in cytomegalovirus infection. This clonotype was recorded a few times. No antigen is known for it. TCRdb re-called the reads with MiXCR, one entry per CDR3 protein. The sample carries around 540,000 distinct CDR3 sequences, 30% to 40% recorded once. The input for sequencing was cultured PBMCs, taken from culture after CMV antigen stimulation. This TCR came from a human donor in good health (CMV status not recorded). Some clones in this sample may be carry-over from other donors' samples.

The CDR3 DNA reads as TGTGCCAGCAGGGGACAATATAGCTCCTACGAGCAGTACTTC. This encodes CASRGQYSSYEQYF. The chain uses TRBV2 and TRBJ2-7; D perhaps matches TRBD1 (6 bases). Germline CDR1 reads SNHLY; CDR2 reads FYNNEI. Trimming removed 6 bases at V and 0 bases at J, with 12 bases between. This CDR3 spans 14 amino acids.